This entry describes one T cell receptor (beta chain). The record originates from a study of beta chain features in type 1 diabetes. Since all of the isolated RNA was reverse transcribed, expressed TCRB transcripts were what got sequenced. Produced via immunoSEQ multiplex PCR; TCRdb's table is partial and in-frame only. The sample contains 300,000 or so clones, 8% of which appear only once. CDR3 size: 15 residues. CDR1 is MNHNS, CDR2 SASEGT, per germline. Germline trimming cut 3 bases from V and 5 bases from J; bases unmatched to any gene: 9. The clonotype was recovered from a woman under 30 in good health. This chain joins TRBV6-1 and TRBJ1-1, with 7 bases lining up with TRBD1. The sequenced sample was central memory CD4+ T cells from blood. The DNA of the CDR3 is TGTGCCAGCAGTGAGTTGGACAGGCGAAATACTGAAGCTTTCTTT. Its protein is CASSELDRRNTEAFF.